This paragraph covers one TCR beta chain sequence. The source of the sample is a study of blood T cell repertoires in COVID-19. Per the original data handling: Quantification of nucleated cells was approximated via reference gene primer amplification. Clones were sequenced by immunoSEQ multiplex PCR, and TCRdb holds only the in-frame ones, with some missing. The D gene and trimming were derived from the DNA, and the V and J assignments and clone size from that table. The top ten hold 2.5% to 3% of the sample, which has about 240,000 clones, roughly 86% seen once. In terms of age and location, participants ranged from roughly 18 to 100 years and lived in about 25 US areas. Participant-reported clinical history was the basis for cohort assignment. This clonotype was sampled from a woman younger than 45 with acute COVID-19. The sample taken for sequencing was PBMCs or T cells enriched from blood (not recorded which).

Here the CDR3 reads CASSLAGRPYGYTF. The DNA for the CDR3 is TGTGCCAGCAGCTTAGCCGGCAGGCCGTATGGCTACACCTTC. The chain has TRBV11-2 and TRBJ1-2, with D unclear. Trimming removed 1 base from V and 5 bases from J, with 11 bases in between. CDR3 length: 14 residues. Germline-derived CDR1 and CDR2 are SGHAT and FQNNGV. Full variable domain (outside the CDR3, taken from reference TRBV11-2 and TRBJ1-2): EAGVAQSPRYKIIEKRQSVAFWCNPISGHATLYWYQQILGQGPKLLIQFQNNGVVDDSQLPKDRFSAERLKGVDSTLKIQPAKLEDSAVYLCASSLAGRPYGYTFGSGTRLTVV.